The 6 T cell receptor beta chains in this list originate from one sample, sequenced in a study of T cells in localized non-small cell lung cancer (dated by TCRdb to 2020 to 2021). Library generation was performed with the immunoSEQ multiplex PCR assay. Entries here come from immuneACCESS through TCRdb and include only in-frame sequences with V and J called. Some clones fail to appear in such tables; in the studies checked, an unresolved V gene covers under half of the shortfall, and the cause of the remainder is unknown. The sample contains fewer than 3,000 clones, under 30% of them found a single time. The ten largest clones represent around 8% of the sample. The specimen comprised lung tumor tissue, sampled before any cancer treatment. All receptors derive from a male donor at least 60 years old with stage II squamous cell lung carcinoma.

The genes are TRBV11-1 and TRBJ2-1; 8 bases are shared with TRBD2. CDR1 is SGHAT and CDR2 is FQDESV in the germline V gene (reference sequence). The CDR3 length is 14 residues. The V segment lost 6 bases and the J segment 1 base; nucleotides outside the gene matches: 2. In DNA form, the CDR3 reads TGTGCCAGCAGGGCGGGAGGATCCTACAATGAGCAGTTCTTC. Protein: CASRAGGSYNEQFF.

This clone ranks as medium-sized (0.01 to 0.1%). CDR3 sequence: CASRLFLTANGYTF. CDR3 in DNA: TGTGCCAGCAGACTTTTCCTCACGGCGAATGGCTACACCTTC. The chain links TRBV6-8 to TRBJ1-2; D is unresolved. The ends were cut back, 6 bases at V and 6 bases at J, with 17 bases in the middle. This CDR3 comprises 14 residues. The germline V gene has CDR1 MNHGY and CDR2 SAAAGT.

This clone was observed a handful of times. The chain joins TRBV6-8 to TRBJ2-7; the match to TRBD1 covers 7 bases. Germline lookup yields CDR1 MNHGY and CDR2 SAAAGT. This CDR3 spans 17 amino acids. The V gene end was trimmed by 4 bases and the J gene end by 5 bases; junction bases not matched to a gene: 17. The chain's CDR3 is CASSSQRGLSLLHEQYF. CDR3 DNA: TGTGCCAGCAGTTCGCAGAGGGGGCTAAGTCTACTGCACGAGCAGTACTTC.

The sample holds a few counts of this clone. The CDR3 nucleotides are TGTGCCAGTAGTATAGATAAGAGCTCCTACAATGAGCAGTTCTTC. The encoded protein is CASSIDKSSYNEQFF. The chain links TRBV19 to TRBJ2-1; D gene ambiguous. V gave up 0 bases and J gave up 0 bases, with 6 bases separating them. This CDR3 is built from 15 residues. The germline gives CDR1 LNHDA, CDR2 SQIVND (reference sequence).

In its sample, this clone ranks as medium-sized. The chain uses TRBV11-3 and TRBJ1-1; D is unclear. This CDR3 is 14 amino acids long. V was pared by 3 bases and J by 11 bases, with 19 bases between. CDR1 SGHNT and CDR2 YENEEA come from the germline V gene. CDR3 loop: CASSFGGGFSLAFF. The CDR3 DNA follows: TGTGCCAGCAGCTTTGGAGGAGGGTTTTCGTTGGCTTTCTTT.

There are a few counts of this clone. The rearrangement uses TRBV9 and TRBJ1-2, with D unclear. CDR3 size: 12 residues. From germline, CDR1 is SGDLS and CDR2 YYNGEE. Deletions cut 4 bases from V and 8 bases from J, with 12 bases between. The CDR3 loop reads CASSLGRGGYTF. In nucleotides, the CDR3 is TGTGCCAGCAGCTTAGGCCGGGGAGGCTACACCTTC.